The T cell receptor (beta chain) under discussion was sequenced for a study of monozygotic twins with inflammatory bowel disease. Study conclusions and caveats: Using the inverse Simpson index, IBD patients had lower TCRbeta diversity than healthy co-twins.

This CDR3 comprises 16 residues. The germline gives CDR1 ENHRY, CDR2 SYGVKD. For this clonotype: What it recognizes is unknown.

UMIs were attached via template switching, each with a 6-nucleotide sample barcode. TCRdb reprocessed the 5' RACE reads; each CDR3 protein has one entry and no DNA is given. This repertoire includes some 190,000 distinct CDR3 sequences. The receptor was derived from a human donor with ulcerative colitis or Crohn's disease, or a healthy co-twin of an affected twin (not recorded which). V is TRBV10-3 and J is TRBJ2-1; TCRdb proposes TRBD1, but this gene call is untestable without DNA. Sequencing was carried out using blood. CDR3: CAISESNGGRYNEQFF.